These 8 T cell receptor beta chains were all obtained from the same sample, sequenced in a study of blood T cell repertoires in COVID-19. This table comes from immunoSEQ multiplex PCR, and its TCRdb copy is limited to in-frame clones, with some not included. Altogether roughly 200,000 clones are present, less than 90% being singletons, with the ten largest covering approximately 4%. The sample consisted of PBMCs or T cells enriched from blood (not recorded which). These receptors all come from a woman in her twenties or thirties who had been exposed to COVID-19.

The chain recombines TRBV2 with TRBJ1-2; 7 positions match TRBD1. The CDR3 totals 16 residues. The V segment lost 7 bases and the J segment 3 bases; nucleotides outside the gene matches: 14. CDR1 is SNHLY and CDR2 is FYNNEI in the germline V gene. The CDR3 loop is CASKLMTGLRDYGYTF. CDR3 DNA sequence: TGTGCCAGCAAACTAATGACAGGGTTACGCGACTATGGCTACACCTTC.

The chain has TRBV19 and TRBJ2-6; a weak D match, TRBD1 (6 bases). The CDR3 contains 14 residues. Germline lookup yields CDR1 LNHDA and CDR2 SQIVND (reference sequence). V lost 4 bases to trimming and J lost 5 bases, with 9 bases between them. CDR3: CASSTGVRANVLTF. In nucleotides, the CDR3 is TGTGCCAGTAGTACAGGGGTCCGGGCCAACGTCCTGACTTTC.

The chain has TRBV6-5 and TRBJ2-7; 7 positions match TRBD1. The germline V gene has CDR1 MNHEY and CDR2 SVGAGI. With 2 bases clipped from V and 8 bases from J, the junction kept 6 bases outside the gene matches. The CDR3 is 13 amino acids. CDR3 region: CASSYRQGEKQYF. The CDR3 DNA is TGTGCCAGCAGTTACCGACAGGGTGAAAAGCAGTACTTC.

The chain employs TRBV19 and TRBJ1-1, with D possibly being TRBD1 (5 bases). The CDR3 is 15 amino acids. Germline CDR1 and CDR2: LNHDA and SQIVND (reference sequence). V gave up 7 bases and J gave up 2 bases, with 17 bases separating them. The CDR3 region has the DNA TGTGCCAGTACTGACGACATAGGGGCAAACACTGAAGCTTTCTTT. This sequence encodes CASTDDIGANTEAFF. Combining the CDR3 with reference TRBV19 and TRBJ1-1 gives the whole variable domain DGGITQSPKYLFRKEGQNVTLSCEQNLNHDAMYWYRQDPGQGLRLIYYSQIVNDFQKGDIAEGYSVSREKKESFPLTVTSAQKNPTAFYLCASTDDIGANTEAFFGQGTRLTVV.

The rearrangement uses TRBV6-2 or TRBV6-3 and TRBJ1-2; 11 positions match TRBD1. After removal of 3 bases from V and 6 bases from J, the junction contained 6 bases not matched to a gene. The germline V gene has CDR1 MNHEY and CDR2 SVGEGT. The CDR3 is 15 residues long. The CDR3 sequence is CASSYRGQGANGYTF. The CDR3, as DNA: TGTGCCAGCAGTTATCGAGGACAGGGGGCTAATGGCTACACCTTC.

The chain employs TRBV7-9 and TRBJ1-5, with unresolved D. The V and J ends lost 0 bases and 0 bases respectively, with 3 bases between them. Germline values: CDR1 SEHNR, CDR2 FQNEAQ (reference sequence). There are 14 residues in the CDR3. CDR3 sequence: CASSLAASNQPQHF. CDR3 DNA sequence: TGTGCCAGCAGCTTAGCGGCTAGCAATCAGCCCCAGCATTTT.

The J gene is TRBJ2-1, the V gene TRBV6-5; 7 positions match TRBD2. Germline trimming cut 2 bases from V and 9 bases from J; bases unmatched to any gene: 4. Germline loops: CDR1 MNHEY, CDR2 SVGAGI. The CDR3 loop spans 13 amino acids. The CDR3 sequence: CASSYREESEQFF. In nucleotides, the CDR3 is TGTGCCAGCAGTTACCGGGAGGAAAGTGAGCAGTTCTTC.

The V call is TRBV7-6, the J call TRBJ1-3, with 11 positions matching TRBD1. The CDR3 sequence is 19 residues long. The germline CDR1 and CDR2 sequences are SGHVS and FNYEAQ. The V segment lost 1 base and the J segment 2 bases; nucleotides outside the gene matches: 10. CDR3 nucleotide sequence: TGTGCCAGCAGCTTAGGGTGGCGGACAGGGGGCTTGACTGGAAACACCATATATTTT. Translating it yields CASSLGWRTGGLTGNTIYF.